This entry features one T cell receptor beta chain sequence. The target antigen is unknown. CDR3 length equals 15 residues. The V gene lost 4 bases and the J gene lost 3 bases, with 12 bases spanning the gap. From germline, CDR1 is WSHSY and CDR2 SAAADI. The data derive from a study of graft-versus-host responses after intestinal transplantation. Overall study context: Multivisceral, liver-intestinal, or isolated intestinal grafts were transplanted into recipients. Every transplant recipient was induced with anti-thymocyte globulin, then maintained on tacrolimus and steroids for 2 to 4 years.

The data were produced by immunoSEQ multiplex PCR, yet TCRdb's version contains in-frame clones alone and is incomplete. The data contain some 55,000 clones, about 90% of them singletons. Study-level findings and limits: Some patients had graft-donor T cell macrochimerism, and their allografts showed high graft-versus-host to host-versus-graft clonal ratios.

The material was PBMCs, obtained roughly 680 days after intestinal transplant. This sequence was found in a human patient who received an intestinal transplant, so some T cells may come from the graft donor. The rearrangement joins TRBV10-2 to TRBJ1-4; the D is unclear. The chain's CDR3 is CASSVSDAPNEKLFF. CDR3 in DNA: TGCGCCAGCAGTGTGAGCGATGCGCCTAATGAAAAACTGTTTTTT.